These 19 T cell receptor beta chains share one sample of origin, sequenced in a study of CD8+ T cells in alopecia areata. Sequencing relied on a cDNA template that was reverse transcribed from extracted RNA. TCRdb's copy holds only in-frame clones and misses some; the assay was immunoSEQ multiplex PCR. The sample includes roughly 200,000 clones, 43% of them seen just once. The treatment denotes: oral pan-JAK inhibitor, 5-10 mg twice daily. The source material was CD4+ T cells sorted from blood, sampled between weeks 36 and 40, from a patient treated with tofacitinib. These receptors were collected from a human donor with alopecia areata.

The chain joins TRBV5-1 to TRBJ2-5; a weak D match, TRBD1 (5 bases). Germline V CDR1 and CDR2: SGHRS, YFSETQ. V lost 6 bases, J lost 4 bases, and 16 bases lay in between. This CDR3 region has 14 residues. This chain's CDR3 is CASTPAGKAETQYF. CDR3 bases: TGCGCCAGCACTCCGGCAGGGAAGGCAGAGACCCAGTACTTC.

This sequence joins TRBV14 and TRBJ1-1; possible D gene TRBD1, 5 bases. V was pared by 4 bases and J by 6 bases, with 15 bases between. Germline V gene lookup returns CDR1 SGHDN and CDR2 FVKESK. The CDR3 runs 14 residues. The CDR3 protein is CASSLYVGPAEAFF. Written as DNA, the CDR3 is TGTGCCAGCAGCCTATATGTGGGGCCCGCTGAAGCTTTCTTT.

The V gene is TRBV5-4, the J gene TRBJ2-1; possibly TRBD2 for D (6 bases). V shed 1 base and J shed 3 bases, with 14 bases lying between them. CDR3 length: 16 residues. The germline V gene has CDR1 SGHNT and CDR2 YYREEE (reference sequence). The CDR3 region is CASSLRAGTGYNEQFF. The CDR3 DNA reads as TGTGCCAGCAGCTTGCGGGCCGGGACTGGCTACAATGAGCAGTTCTTC.

This CDR3 is CAISGGTRSTEETQYF. In nucleotides, the CDR3 is TGTGCCATCAGTGGGGGAACTAGAAGCACAGAAGAGACCCAGTACTTC. The V call is TRBV10-3, the J call TRBJ2-5; D may be TRBD2 (5 bases). V lost 4 bases and J 3 bases, leaving 18 bases between the germline ends. Germline V lookup: CDR1 ENHRY, CDR2 SYGVKD. The CDR3 loop spans 16 amino acids.

The gene calls are TRBV9 and TRBJ2-7, with D perhaps matching TRBD1 (6 bases). Per germline, CDR1 SGDLS and CDR2 YYNGEE. There are 12 residues in the CDR3. V was shortened by 7 bases and J by 4 bases, with 12 bases between the two germline ends. This chain's CDR3 is CASGTSLYEQYF. The CDR3 DNA reads as TGTGCCAGCGGGACATCTCTTTACGAGCAGTACTTC.

This clone has only one observation. This sequence joins TRBV7-9 and TRBJ1-1; D may be TRBD1 (6 bases). Germline values: CDR1 SEHNR, CDR2 FQNEAQ (reference sequence). This CDR3 has 13 amino acids. V was cut by 5 bases and J by 2 bases, with 9 bases left in between. The CDR3 sequence: CASSTDSNTEAFF. CDR3 in DNA: TGTGCCAGCAGCACGGACAGCAACACTGAAGCTTTCTTT.

The rearrangement uses TRBV19 and TRBJ2-7; 11 bases line up with TRBD1. Trimming cost V 4 bases and J 7 bases; bases outside gene matches: 9. This CDR3 spans 15 amino acids. Germline V CDR1 and CDR2: LNHDA, SQIVND (reference sequence). CDR3 in DNA: TGTGCCAGTAGTACCTCCGGGACAGGGGGTAGAGAGCAGTACTTC. This encodes CASSTSGTGGREQYF. The full variable domain, completed using reference TRBV19 and TRBJ2-7, is DGGITQSPKYLFRKEGQNVTLSCEQNLNHDAMYWYRQDPGQGLRLIYYSQIVNDFQKGDIAEGYSVSREKKESFPLTVTSAQKNPTAFYLCASSTSGTGGREQYFGPGTRLTVT.

The rearrangement joins TRBV7-2 to TRBJ1-5; 9 nucleotides agree with TRBD1. V lost 5 bases, J lost 6 bases, and 5 bases stayed unmatched. Germline CDR1 reads SGHTA; CDR2 reads FQGNSA. The CDR3 is made up of 14 amino acids. The chain's CDR3 is CASSVQGAGQPQHF. CDR3 sequence (DNA): TGTGCCAGCAGCGTACAGGGGGCCGGTCAGCCCCAGCATTTT.

The chain carries TRBV29-1 and TRBJ2-2, with D hard to call. Germline V gives CDR1 SQVTM, CDR2 ANQGSEA. CDR3 length: 13 amino acids. Between the trimmed V and J ends, which lost 2 bases and 3 bases, there was a span of 7 bases. The CDR3 reads CSVEYGYTGELFF. The CDR3 DNA is TGCAGCGTTGAATACGGATACACCGGGGAGCTGTTTTTT.

This clone was seen ten or more times. Other DNA sequences in the same sample also yield this CDR3. J is TRBJ2-7 and V is TRBV28; D gene unclear. Germline-derived CDR1 and CDR2 are MDHEN and SYDVKM. This CDR3 is 15 amino acids long. Between the trimmed V and J ends, which lost 7 bases and 1 base, there was a span of 17 bases. CDR3 bases: TGTGCCAGCACATTAACGCCGCGGTCTTCCTACGAGCAGTACTTC. It specifies CASTLTPRSSYEQYF.

A few counts support this clone. The rearrangement joins TRBV6-9 to TRBJ2-6, with 7 positions matching TRBD2. V lost 7 bases to trimming and J lost 11 bases; unmatched junction nucleotides: 11. The CDR3 sequence is 14 residues long. CDR1 MNHGY and CDR2 SVAAGI come from the germline V gene. CDR3 coding DNA: TGTGCCAGCACTGGGGTCGCGGGAGTACACGTCCTGACTTTC. Translating gives CASTGVAGVHVLTF.

In its sample, this clone was seen a few times. This chain connects TRBV7-6 to TRBJ2-3, with D possibly matching TRBD2 (5 bases). Germline loops: CDR1 SGHVS, CDR2 FNYEAQ. Trimming left V 1 base short and J 3 bases short, with 8 bases between. CDR3 size: 14 residues. The CDR3 loop reads CASSLVSGTDTQYF. As DNA, the CDR3 is TGTGCCAGCAGCTTAGTGTCGGGAACAGATACGCAGTATTTT.

The CDR3 spells CASSTTSPHYEQYF. The DNA of the CDR3 is TGTGCCAGCAGCACCACCTCGCCCCACTACGAGCAGTACTTC. The chain couples TRBV2 to TRBJ2-7, with D uncertain. CDR3 length: 14 residues. Germline lookup yields CDR1 SNHLY and CDR2 FYNNEI. The V end lost 6 bases, the J end lost 3 bases, and 15 bases lay between the germline ends.

This clone was observed a handful of times. The gene calls are TRBV4-2 and TRBJ2-5, with 8 positions matching TRBD2. This CDR3 spans 14 amino acids. The germline CDR1 and CDR2 sequences are LGHNA and YNFKEQ. Trimming at V came to 4 bases and at J to 2 bases, leaving 3 bases not matched to a gene. The CDR3 spells CASSLGTSQETQYF. The CDR3 bases are TGTGCCAGCAGCCTGGGGACTAGTCAAGAGACCCAGTACTTC.

The J gene is TRBJ2-5, the V gene TRBV4-3; possibly TRBD2 for D (5 bases). This CDR3 has 15 residues. V lost 1 base and J lost 1, with 10 bases in between. The germline CDR1 and CDR2 sequences are LGHNA and YSLEER. The CDR3 protein is CASSQVAAVQETQYF. The CDR3 DNA is TGCGCCAGCAGCCAAGTAGCAGCGGTCCAAGAGACCCAGTACTTC.

This clone appeared a few times. The chain uses TRBV7-2 and TRBJ2-2, with D possibly being TRBD2 (6 bases). This CDR3 is 14 amino acids long. Between the trimmed V and J ends, which lost 5 bases and 4 bases, there was a span of 11 bases. CDR1 SGHTA and CDR2 FQGNSA come from the germline V gene. This chain's CDR3 is CASSARDSTGELFF. CDR3 in DNA: TGTGCCAGCAGCGCCCGGGACTCCACCGGGGAGCTGTTTTTT.

This clone showed up just once. V is TRBV2 and J is TRBJ2-5, with D possibly being TRBD1 or TRBD2 (5 bases each). Germline CDR1 is SNHLY and CDR2 is FYNNEI. The CDR3 sequence is 14 residues long. The V and J ends lost 6 bases and 4 bases respectively, with 15 bases between them. The chain's CDR3 is CASSRTTGRETQYF. The CDR3 DNA sequence: TGTGCCAGCAGCCGGACCACGGGGCGAGAGACCCAGTACTTC.

This clone has more than one count but fewer than ten. The chain is built from TRBV2 and TRBJ2-1, with TRBD2 as a possible D gene (6 bases). V lost 3 bases and J lost 0, with 9 bases in between. CDR3 size: 15 residues. Germline values: CDR1 SNHLY, CDR2 FYNNEI. As DNA, the CDR3 is TGTGCCAGCAGTGATCGGGGGAACTCCTACAATGAGCAGTTCTTC. Translated, it gives CASSDRGNSYNEQFF.

This sequence joins TRBV7-2 and TRBJ1-2; D may be TRBD1 (6 bases). The germline V gene has CDR1 SGHTA and CDR2 FQGNSA. Deletions cut 6 bases from V and 4 bases from J, with 9 bases between. This CDR3 spans 12 amino acids. CDR3 residues: CASSRQAYGYTF. The CDR3 bases are TGTGCCAGCAGTCGACAGGCCTATGGCTACACCTTC.